This T cell receptor (beta chain) was recovered during a study of T cell responses to AZD1222 COVID-19 vaccine. Study details: Recipients boosted at about 4 weeks or about 12 weeks are pooled. Notes on the study in general: Among spike-specific TCRs, nearly half reportedly target unmutated variant regions. Baseline serostatus was positive in only six AZD1222 recipients.

A note on this clone: The antigen is unknown.

V shed 8 bases, J shed 2 bases, and the junction held 11 bases outside the gene matches. Germline CDR1 and CDR2: MDHEN and SYDVKM. The CDR3 consists of 16 residues. The method was immunoSEQ multiplex PCR; TCRdb's version includes in-frame clones alone and lacks a portion of them. Found here are roughly 150,000 clones, about 89% of them singletons; the top ten hold roughly 4.7%. The TCR comes from an adult in good health. Sequencing used peripheral blood, obtained on day 0 of AZD1222 vaccination. The V gene is TRBV28, the J gene TRBJ1-3; the match to TRBD1 covers 8 bases. The CDR3 nucleotides are TGTGCCAGCCGATATACGGACAGGGTGCCTGGAAACACCATATATTTT. Translation gives CASRYTDRVPGNTIYF.